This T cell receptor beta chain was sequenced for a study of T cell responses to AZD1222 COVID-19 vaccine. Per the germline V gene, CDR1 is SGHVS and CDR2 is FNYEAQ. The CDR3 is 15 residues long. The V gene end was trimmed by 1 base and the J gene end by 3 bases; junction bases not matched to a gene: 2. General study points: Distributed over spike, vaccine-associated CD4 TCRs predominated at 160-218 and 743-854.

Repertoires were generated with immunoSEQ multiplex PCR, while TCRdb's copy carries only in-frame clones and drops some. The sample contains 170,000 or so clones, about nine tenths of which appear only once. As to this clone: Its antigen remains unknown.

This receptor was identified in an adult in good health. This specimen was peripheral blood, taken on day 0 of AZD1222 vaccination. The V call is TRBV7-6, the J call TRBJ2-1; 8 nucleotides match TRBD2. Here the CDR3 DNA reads TGTGCCAGCAGCTTAGGGGCGGGGGGCTACAATGAGCAGTTCTTC. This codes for CASSLGAGGYNEQFF.